This T cell receptor beta chain came from a study of blood T cell repertoires in COVID-19. Study at large: Samples of COVID-19 (acute and convalescent) were obtained from the United States, Italy and Spain. Sample material is recorded as cDNA or gDNA derived from T cells, B-cell-depleted T cells, or PBMCs.

Original processing methods: Amplified reference gene primers provided the basis for estimating nucleated cell counts. Assay: immunoSEQ multiplex PCR; the TCRdb copy retains only in-frame clones and omits some. That table is the source of V, J and clone size, and D and trimming were worked out from the DNA. The sample lists almost 250,000 clones, roughly nine tenths occurring once. CDR3 size: 14 residues. Losses at the gene ends were 6 bases for V and 4 bases for J; bases not matched to a gene: 3. Germline V gene sequence: CDR1 MRHNA, CDR2 SNTAGT. The chain is built from TRBV6-4 and TRBJ2-2; 9 bases are shared with TRBD1. What was sequenced was peripheral blood. The receptor's source is a woman in her fifties or sixties who had recovered from COVID-19. Here the CDR3 reads CASRRDRVTGELFF. In nucleotides, the CDR3 is TGTGCCAGCAGGCGGGACAGGGTCACCGGGGAGCTGTTTTTT.